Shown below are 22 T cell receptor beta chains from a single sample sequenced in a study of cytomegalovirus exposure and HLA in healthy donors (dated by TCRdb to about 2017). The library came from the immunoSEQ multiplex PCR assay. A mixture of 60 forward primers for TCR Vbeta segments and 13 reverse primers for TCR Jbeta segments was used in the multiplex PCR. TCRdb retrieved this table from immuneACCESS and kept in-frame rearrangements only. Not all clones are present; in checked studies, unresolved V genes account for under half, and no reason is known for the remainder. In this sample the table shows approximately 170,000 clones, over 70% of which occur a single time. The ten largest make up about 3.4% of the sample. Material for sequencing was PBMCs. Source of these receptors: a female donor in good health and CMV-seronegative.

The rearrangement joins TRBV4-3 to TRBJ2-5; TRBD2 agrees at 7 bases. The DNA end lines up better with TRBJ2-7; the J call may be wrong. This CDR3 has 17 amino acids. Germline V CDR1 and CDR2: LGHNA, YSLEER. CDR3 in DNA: TGCGCCAGCAGCCAAGACTATCGGGAGGATTCGGCCAACGAGCAGTACTTC. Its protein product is CASSQDYREDSANEQYF.

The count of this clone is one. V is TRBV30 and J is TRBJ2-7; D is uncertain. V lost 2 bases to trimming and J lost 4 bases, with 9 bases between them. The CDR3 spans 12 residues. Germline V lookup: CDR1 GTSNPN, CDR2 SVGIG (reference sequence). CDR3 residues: CAWSSTGYEQYF. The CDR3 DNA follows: TGTGCCTGGAGTAGTACCGGGTACGAGCAGTACTTC. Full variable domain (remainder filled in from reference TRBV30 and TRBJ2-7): SQTIHQWPATLVQPVGSPLSLECTVEGTSNPNLYWYRQAAGRGLQLLFYSVGIGQISSEVPQNLSASRPQDRQFILSSKKLLLSDSGFYLCAWSSTGYEQYFGPGTRLTVT.

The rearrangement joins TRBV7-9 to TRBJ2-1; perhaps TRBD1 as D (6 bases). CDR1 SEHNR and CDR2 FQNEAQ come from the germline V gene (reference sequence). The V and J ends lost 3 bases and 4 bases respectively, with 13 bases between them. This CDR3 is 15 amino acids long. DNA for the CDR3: TGTGCCAGCAGCTTGCGGGCAGGGGCGTACAATGAGCAGTTCTTC. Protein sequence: CASSLRAGAYNEQFF.

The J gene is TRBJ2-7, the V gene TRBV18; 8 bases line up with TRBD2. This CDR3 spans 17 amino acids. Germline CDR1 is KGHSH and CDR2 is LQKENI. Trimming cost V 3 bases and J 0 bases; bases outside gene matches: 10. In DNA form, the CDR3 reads TGTGCCAGCTCACCCGCGGGGGGCATCACCTTCTCCTACGAGCAGTACTTC. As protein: CASSPAGGITFSYEQYF.

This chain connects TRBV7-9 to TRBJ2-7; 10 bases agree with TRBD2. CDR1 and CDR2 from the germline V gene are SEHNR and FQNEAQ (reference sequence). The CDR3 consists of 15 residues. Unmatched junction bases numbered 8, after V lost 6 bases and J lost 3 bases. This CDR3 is CASRPGASGSYEQYF. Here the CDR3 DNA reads TGTGCCAGCAGGCCCGGGGCTAGCGGGAGCTACGAGCAGTACTTC.

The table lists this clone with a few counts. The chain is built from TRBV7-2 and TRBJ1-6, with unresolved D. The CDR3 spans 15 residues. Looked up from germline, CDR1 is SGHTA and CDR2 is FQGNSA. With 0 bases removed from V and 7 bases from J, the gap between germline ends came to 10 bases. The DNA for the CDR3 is TGTGCCAGCAGCTTAGCGCCGGTCTCAAATTCACCCCTCCACTTT. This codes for CASSLAPVSNSPLHF.

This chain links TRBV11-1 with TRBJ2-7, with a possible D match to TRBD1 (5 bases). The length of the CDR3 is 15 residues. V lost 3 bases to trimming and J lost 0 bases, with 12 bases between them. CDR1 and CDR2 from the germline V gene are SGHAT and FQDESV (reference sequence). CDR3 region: CASSFRQTGSYEQYF. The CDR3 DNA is TGTGCCAGCAGCTTCCGACAGACTGGCTCCTACGAGCAGTACTTC.

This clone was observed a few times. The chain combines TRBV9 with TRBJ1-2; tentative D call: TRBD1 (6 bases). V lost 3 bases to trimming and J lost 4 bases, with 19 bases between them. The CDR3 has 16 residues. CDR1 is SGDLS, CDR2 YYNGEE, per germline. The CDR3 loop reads CASSARGGRGVYGYTF. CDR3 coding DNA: TGTGCCAGCAGCGCGAGGGGGGGCAGGGGCGTCTATGGCTACACCTTC.

DNA of the CDR3: TGTGCCAGCAGGTTGGACAGATTTGAGGATGAAAAACTGTTTTTT. Its protein product is CASRLDRFEDEKLFF. The chain uses TRBV28 and TRBJ1-4, with D possibly matching TRBD1 (6 bases). Trimming pared 6 bases from V and 6 bases from J, leaving 17 bases between. Germline values: CDR1 MDHEN, CDR2 SYDVKM. The CDR3 is 15 amino acids.

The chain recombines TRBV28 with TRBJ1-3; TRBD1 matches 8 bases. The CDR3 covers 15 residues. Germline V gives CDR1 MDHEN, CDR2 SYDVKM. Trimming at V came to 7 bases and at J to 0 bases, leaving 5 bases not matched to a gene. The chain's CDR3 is CASNRQGSSGNTIYF. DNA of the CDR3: TGTGCCAGCAATCGACAGGGGTCCTCTGGAAACACCATATATTTT.

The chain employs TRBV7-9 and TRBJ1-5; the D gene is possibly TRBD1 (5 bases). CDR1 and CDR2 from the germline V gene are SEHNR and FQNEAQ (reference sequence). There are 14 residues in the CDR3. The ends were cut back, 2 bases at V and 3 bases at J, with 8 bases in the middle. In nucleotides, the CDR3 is TGTGCCAGCAGCTTAACAGGTTCCAATCAGCCCCAGCATTTT. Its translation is CASSLTGSNQPQHF.

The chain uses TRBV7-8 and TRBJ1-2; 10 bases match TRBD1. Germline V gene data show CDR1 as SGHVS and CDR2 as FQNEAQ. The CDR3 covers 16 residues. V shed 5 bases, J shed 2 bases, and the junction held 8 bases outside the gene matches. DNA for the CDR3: TGTGCCAGCAGCGTGGGACAGGGGATCTCCAACTATGGCTACACCTTC. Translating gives CASSVGQGISNYGYTF. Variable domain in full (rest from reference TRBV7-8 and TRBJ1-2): GAGVSQSPRYKVAKRGQDVALRCDPISGHVSLFWYQQALGQGPEFLTYFQNEAQLDKSGLPSDRFFAERPEGSVSTLKIQRTQQEDSAVYLCASSVGQGISNYGYTFGSGTRLTVV.

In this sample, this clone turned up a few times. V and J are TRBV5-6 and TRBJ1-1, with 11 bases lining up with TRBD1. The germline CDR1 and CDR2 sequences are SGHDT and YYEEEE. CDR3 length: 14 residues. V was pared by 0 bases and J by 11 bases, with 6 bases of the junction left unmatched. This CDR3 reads CASSLAGTGGAAFF. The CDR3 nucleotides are TGTGCCAGCAGCTTGGCCGGGACAGGGGGGGCGGCTTTCTTT.

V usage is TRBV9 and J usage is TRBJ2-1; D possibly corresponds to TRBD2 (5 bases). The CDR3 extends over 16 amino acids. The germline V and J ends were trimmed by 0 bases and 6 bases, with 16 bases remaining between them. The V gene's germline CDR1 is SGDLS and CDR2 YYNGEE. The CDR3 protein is CASSVGHRDTFNEQFF. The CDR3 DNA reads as TGTGCCAGCAGCGTAGGACACCGGGATACTTTCAATGAGCAGTTCTTC.

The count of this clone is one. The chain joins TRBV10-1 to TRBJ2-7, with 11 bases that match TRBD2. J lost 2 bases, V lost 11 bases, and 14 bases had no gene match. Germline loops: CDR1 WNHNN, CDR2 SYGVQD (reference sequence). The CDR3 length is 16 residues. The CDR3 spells CAGGTSGRTNPYEQYF. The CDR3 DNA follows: TGCGCCGGCGGGACTAGCGGACGAACGAACCCCTACGAGCAGTACTTC.

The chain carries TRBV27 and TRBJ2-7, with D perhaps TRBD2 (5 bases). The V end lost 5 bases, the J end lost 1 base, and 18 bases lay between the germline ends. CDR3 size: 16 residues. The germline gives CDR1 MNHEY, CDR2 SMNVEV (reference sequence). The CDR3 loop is CASSLTPDRLSYEQYF. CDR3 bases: TGTGCCAGCAGTCTCACCCCGGACCGACTATCCTACGAGCAGTACTTC.

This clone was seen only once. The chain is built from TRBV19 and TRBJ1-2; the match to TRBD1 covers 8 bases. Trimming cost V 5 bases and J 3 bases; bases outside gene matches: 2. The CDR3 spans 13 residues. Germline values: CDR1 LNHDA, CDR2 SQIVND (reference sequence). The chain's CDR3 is CASSLQGDYGYTF. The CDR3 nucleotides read TGTGCCAGTAGTTTACAGGGGGACTATGGCTACACCTTC.

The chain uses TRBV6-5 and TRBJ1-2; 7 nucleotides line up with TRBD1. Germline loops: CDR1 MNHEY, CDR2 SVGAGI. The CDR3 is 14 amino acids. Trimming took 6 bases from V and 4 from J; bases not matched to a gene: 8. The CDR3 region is CASSTNRGSYGYTF. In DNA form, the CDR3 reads TGTGCCAGCAGCACCAACAGGGGTTCCTATGGCTACACCTTC.

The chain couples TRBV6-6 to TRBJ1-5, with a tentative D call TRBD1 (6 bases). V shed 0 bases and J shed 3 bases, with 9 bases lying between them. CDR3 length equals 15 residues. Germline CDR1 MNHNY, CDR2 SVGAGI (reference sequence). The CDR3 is CASSYSGHINQPQHF. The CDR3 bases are TGTGCCAGCAGTTACTCGGGACATATCAATCAGCCCCAGCATTTT.

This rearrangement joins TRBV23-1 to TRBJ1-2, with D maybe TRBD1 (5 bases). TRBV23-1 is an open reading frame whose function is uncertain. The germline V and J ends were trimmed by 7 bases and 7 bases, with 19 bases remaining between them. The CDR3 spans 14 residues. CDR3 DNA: TGCGCCAGCACCTATTGGGGGGGTAGCTGTGGCTACACCTTC. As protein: CASTYWGGSCGYTF.

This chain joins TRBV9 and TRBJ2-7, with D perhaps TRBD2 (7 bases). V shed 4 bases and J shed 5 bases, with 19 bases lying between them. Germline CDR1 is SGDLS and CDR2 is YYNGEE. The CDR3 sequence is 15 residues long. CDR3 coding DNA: TGTGCCAGCAGCCCTCTAGGGAGGGGGAGCGACGAGCAGTACTTC. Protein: CASSPLGRGSDEQYF.

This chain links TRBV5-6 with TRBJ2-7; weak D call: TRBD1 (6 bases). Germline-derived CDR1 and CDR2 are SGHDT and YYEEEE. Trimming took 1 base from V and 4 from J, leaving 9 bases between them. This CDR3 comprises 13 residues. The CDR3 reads CASSLHREYEQYF. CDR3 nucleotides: TGTGCCAGCAGCTTGCACAGGGAGTACGAGCAGTACTTC.